This is a list of T cell receptor beta chains from one sample in a study of Ad26.COV2.S vaccination and SARS-CoV-2 variants. The assay was immunoSEQ multiplex PCR, and TCRdb's table has in-frame clones only and misses some. There are about 180,000 clones in the sample; about 83% occur only once, and 5.9% lies in the top ten. The material sequenced was peripheral blood, taken after recovery from COVID-19. The receptors stem from a human donor who had recovered from COVID-19. CDR3s include the opening cysteine and the closing phenylalanine or tryptophan. A D gene is named only where the DNA matches it firmly. Size is omitted from some rows. Given values are once, few, many or a class for expanded clones.

J gene | clone size | V gene | D gene | CDR3 DNA | CDR3 protein
TRBJ2-5 | few | TRBV7-9 | TRBD1 | TGTGCCAGCAGCTGGGACAGCAAAGAGACCCAGTACTTC | CASSWDSKETQYF
TRBJ2-1 | - | TRBV3-1/TRBV3-2 | TRBD2 | TGTGCCAGCAGCCAAGTACTAGCGGGAGGTAGGAACAATGAGCAGTTCTTC | CASSQVLAGGRNNEQFF
TRBJ1-5 | - | TRBV7-8 | - | TGTGCCAGCAGCTTAAGTTACGGGGTGAAGCCCCAGCATTTT | CASSLSYGVKPQHF
TRBJ1-3 | - | TRBV28 | TRBD1 | TGTGCCAGCAGTTTAGAACAGGGGTTTTCTGGAAACACCATATATTTT | CASSLEQGFSGNTIYF
TRBJ2-4 | - | TRBV5-6 | - | TGTGCCAGCAGCTTGGGGGCTAGCTATGTACCCAAAAACATTCAGTACTTC | CASSLGASYVPKNIQYF
TRBJ2-7 | - | TRBV6-1 | TRBD1 | TGTGCCAGCAGTGAATTCGGGACAGGGGTTTCCTACGAGCAGTACTTC | CASSEFGTGVSYEQYF
TRBJ1-1 | - | TRBV4-1 | TRBD1 | TGCGCCAGCAGCCACGGACAGGGGGCCGGGAACACTGAAGCTTTCTTT | CASSHGQGAGNTEAFF
TRBJ1-2 | - | TRBV25-1 | - | TGTGCCAGCAGTGGAACAGGGACTTCCGAGACCTTC | CASSGTGTSETF
TRBJ1-2 | few | TRBV14 | TRBD1 | TGTGCCAGCAGCCGGCTGACAGGGGATTCTTATGGCTACACCTTC | CASSRLTGDSYGYTF
TRBJ1-2 | - | TRBV6-5 | TRBD1 | TGTGCCAGCAGTCTACAGACAGGGGGCGGCTATGGCTACACCTTC | CASSLQTGGGYGYTF